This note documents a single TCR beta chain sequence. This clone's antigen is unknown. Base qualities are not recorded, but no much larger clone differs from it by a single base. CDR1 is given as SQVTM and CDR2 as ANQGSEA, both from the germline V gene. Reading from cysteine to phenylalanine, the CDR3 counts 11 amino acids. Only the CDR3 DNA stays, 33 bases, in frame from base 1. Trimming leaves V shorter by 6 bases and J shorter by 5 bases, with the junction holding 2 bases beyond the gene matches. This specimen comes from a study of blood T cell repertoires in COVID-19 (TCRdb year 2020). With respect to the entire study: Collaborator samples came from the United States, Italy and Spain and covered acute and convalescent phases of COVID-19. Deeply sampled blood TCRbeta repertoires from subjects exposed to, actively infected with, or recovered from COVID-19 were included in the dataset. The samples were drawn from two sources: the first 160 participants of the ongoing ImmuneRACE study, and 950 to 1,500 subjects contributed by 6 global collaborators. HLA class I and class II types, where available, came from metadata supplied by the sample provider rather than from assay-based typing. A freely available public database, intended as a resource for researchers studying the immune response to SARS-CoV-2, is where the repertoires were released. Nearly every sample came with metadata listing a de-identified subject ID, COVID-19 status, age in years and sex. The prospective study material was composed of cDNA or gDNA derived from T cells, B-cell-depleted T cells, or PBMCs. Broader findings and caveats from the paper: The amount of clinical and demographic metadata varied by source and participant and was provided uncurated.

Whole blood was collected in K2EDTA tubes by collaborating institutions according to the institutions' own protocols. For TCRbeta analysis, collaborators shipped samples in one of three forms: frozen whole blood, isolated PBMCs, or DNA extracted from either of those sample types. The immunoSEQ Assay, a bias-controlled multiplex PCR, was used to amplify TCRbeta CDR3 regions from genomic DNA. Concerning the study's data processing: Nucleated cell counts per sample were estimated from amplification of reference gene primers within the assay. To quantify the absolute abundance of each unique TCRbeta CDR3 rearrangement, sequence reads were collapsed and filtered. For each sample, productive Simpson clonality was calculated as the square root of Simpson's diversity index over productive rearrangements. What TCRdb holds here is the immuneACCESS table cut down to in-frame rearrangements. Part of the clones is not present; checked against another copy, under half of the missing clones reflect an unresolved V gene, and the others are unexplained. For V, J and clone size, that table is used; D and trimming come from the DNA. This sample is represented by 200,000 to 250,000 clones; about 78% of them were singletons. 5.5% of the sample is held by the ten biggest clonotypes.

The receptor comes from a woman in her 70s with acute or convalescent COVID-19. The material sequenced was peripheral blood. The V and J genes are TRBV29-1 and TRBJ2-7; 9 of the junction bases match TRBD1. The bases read TGCAGCGTGGACAGGGGCCACGAGCAGTACTTC. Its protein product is CSVDRGHEQYF.